This T cell receptor beta chain was recovered during a study of T cells in tuberculosis. Study-level background: PBMC were archived before or within 7 days of starting treatment.

A remark on this clone: Its antigen is not identified.

Per the germline V gene, CDR1 is LNHDA and CDR2 is SQIVND (reference sequence). Trimming took off 3 bases at V and 7 bases at J, with 15 bases between the two ends. This CDR3 spans 14 amino acids. The protocol was immunoSEQ multiplex PCR, while the TCRdb copy is restricted to in-frame clones and leaves out a portion. The table shows about 33,000 clones, with 90% to 95% occurring only once. The time point was: new active TB diagnosis, blood taken before or within 7 days of starting treatment. Study results and caveats: Active tuberculosis TCR-alpha repertoires lay closer to GMM-specific TCRs than IGRA-negative controls, suggesting clonal expansion.

This receptor was taken from an adult with tuberculosis. Some clones in this sample may be carry-over from other donors' samples. The gene calls are TRBV19 and TRBJ1-2, with D perhaps matching TRBD1 (6 bases). The source was PBMCs, collected at tuberculosis diagnosis. The CDR3 nucleotides are TGTGCCAGTAGTATCGACGGGGGGCCTCTTGGCTACACCTTC. Translating it yields CASSIDGGPLGYTF. The variable domain in full, with the rest retrieved from reference TRBV19 and TRBJ1-2, is DGGITQSPKYLFRKEGQNVTLSCEQNLNHDAMYWYRQDPGQGLRLIYYSQIVNDFQKGDIAEGYSVSREKKESFPLTVTSAQKNPTAFYLCASSIDGGPLGYTFGSGTRLTVV.